This is a list of T cell receptor beta chains from one sample in a study of T-cell memory formation after mild COVID-19. TCRdb ran MiXCR on the 5' RACE reads and lists one entry per CDR3 protein. This repertoire shows around 440,000 distinct CDR3 sequences, 15% to 20% found once; its top ten account for around an eighth. The sample taken for sequencing was PBMCs or a T cell subset sorted from them (not recorded which). The receptors here all came from an adult woman who had mild COVID-19 (a few samples of this study predate the infection). Cell type and time point are not known. Each CDR3 is given with its conserved first and last residue. Each record gives: J gene, clone size, V gene, D gene, CDR3 protein, CDR3 DNA. The D gene is left open where the match is weak. Only some rows state a clone size, as once, few, many or a class for expanded clones.

j_call: TRBJ2-1; clone_size: few; v_call: TRBV19; d_call: -; cdr3_aa: CASRYVNEQFF; cdr3_nt: TGTGCCAGTAGGTACGTGAATGAGCAGTTCTTC
j_call: TRBJ1-1; clone_size: few; v_call: TRBV4-3; d_call: -; cdr3_aa: CASSQEVGVPTEAFF; cdr3_nt: TGCGCCAGCAGCCAAGAGGTAGGGGTCCCCACTGAAGCTTTCTTT
j_call: TRBJ1-1; clone_size: -; v_call: TRBV5-5; d_call: -; cdr3_aa: CASSFDISNTEAFF; cdr3_nt: TGTGCCAGCAGCTTTGACATTTCGAACACTGAAGCTTTCTTT
j_call: TRBJ2-1; clone_size: few; v_call: TRBV5-1; d_call: -; cdr3_aa: CASTTVLGSYNEQFF; cdr3_nt: TGCGCCAGCACCACAGTATTGGGCTCCTACAATGAGCAGTTCTTC
j_call: TRBJ1-5; clone_size: -; v_call: TRBV12-3/TRBV12-4; d_call: -; cdr3_aa: CASSFGGSYQPQHF; cdr3_nt: TGTGCCAGCAGTTTTGGTGGGAGTTATCAGCCCCAGCATTTT
j_call: TRBJ2-1; clone_size: -; v_call: TRBV7-3; d_call: TRBD1; cdr3_aa: CASSLLPGQGSDNEQFF; cdr3_nt: TGTGCCAGCAGCTTATTACCGGGACAGGGTTCGGACAATGAGCAGTTCTTC
j_call: TRBJ1-2; clone_size: few; v_call: TRBV6-2/TRBV6-3; d_call: -; cdr3_aa: CASSWSGSYGYTF; cdr3_nt: TGTGCCAGCAGTTGGTCAGGGAGCTATGGCTACACCTTC
j_call: TRBJ2-7; clone_size: -; v_call: TRBV27; d_call: -; cdr3_aa: CASSFKGELDEQYF; cdr3_nt: TGTGCCAGCAGTTTCAAGGGGGAGCTTGACGAGCAGTACTTC
j_call: TRBJ2-3; clone_size: -; v_call: TRBV6-6; d_call: -; cdr3_aa: CASSFGEPHTDTQYF; cdr3_nt: TGTGCCAGCAGTTTCGGCGAGCCCCACACAGATACGCAGTATTTT
j_call: TRBJ2-1; clone_size: -; v_call: TRBV6-6; d_call: TRBD2; cdr3_aa: CASSYEAGGSGEQFF; cdr3_nt: TGTGCCAGCAGTTACGAAGCGGGAGGGAGCGGTGAGCAGTTCTTC
j_call: TRBJ2-7; clone_size: few; v_call: TRBV4-1; d_call: -; cdr3_aa: CASSPPWGGNEQYF; cdr3_nt: TGCGCCAGCAGCCCACCTTGGGGAGGCAACGAGCAGTACTTC
j_call: TRBJ2-3; clone_size: few; v_call: TRBV11-2; d_call: -; cdr3_aa: CASSRKTDTQYF; cdr3_nt: TGTGCCAGCAGCCGTAAAACAGATACGCAGTATTTT
j_call: TRBJ2-2; clone_size: few; v_call: TRBV7-9; d_call: TRBD1; cdr3_aa: CASSPRTGGSGELFF; cdr3_nt: TGTGCCAGCAGCCCACGGACAGGGGGCAGCGGGGAGCTGTTTTTT
j_call: TRBJ2-7; clone_size: -; v_call: TRBV30; d_call: TRBD1; cdr3_aa: CAWSAGDRGFDEQYF; cdr3_nt: TGTGCCTGGAGTGCCGGGGACAGGGGATTCGACGAGCAGTACTTC
j_call: TRBJ2-5; clone_size: many; v_call: TRBV7-9; d_call: TRBD1; cdr3_aa: CASSLWTGEETQYF; cdr3_nt: TGTGCCAGCAGCTTATGGACAGGGGAGGAGACCCAGTACTTC
j_call: TRBJ2-1; clone_size: -; v_call: TRBV4-3; d_call: -; cdr3_aa: CASSQESAFTVRGEQFF; cdr3_nt: TGCGCCAGCAGCCAAGAAAGTGCGTTTACAGTCAGGGGCGAGCAGTTCTTC
j_call: TRBJ2-1; clone_size: -; v_call: TRBV2; d_call: -; cdr3_aa: CASSEHREYNEQFF; cdr3_nt: TGTGCCAGCAGTGAACACAGGGAATACAATGAGCAGTTCTTC
j_call: TRBJ1-5; clone_size: -; v_call: TRBV6-1; d_call: -; cdr3_aa: CASSSPVNPQHF; cdr3_nt: TGTGCCAGCAGTTCTCCAGTAAATCCCCAGCATTTT
j_call: TRBJ1-6; clone_size: many; v_call: TRBV20-1; d_call: -; cdr3_aa: CSASHVDNSPLHF; cdr3_nt: TGCAGTGCTAGTCACGTAGATAATTCACCCCTCCACTTT
j_call: TRBJ2-5; clone_size: few; v_call: TRBV7-8; d_call: TRBD2; cdr3_aa: CASSLKAGGPGGETQYF; cdr3_nt: TGTGCCAGCAGCTTGAAGGCGGGGGGGCCGGGGGGAGAGACCCAGTACTTC
j_call: TRBJ2-7; clone_size: -; v_call: TRBV20-1; d_call: -; cdr3_aa: CSARRPVAHEQYF; cdr3_nt: TGCAGTGCTAGACGTCCAGTAGCCCACGAGCAGTACTTC
j_call: TRBJ1-1; clone_size: many; v_call: TRBV10-2; d_call: -; cdr3_aa: CASSRISMNTEAFF; cdr3_nt: TGCGCCAGCAGCAGGATTTCCATGAACACTGAAGCTTTCTTT
j_call: TRBJ1-4; clone_size: few; v_call: TRBV7-2; d_call: -; cdr3_aa: CASSSRSGEELFF; cdr3_nt: TGTGCCAGCAGCTCCCGGTCCGGGGAGGAACTGTTTTTT
j_call: TRBJ1-2; clone_size: few; v_call: TRBV3-1; d_call: -; cdr3_aa: CASSQDEDGYTF; cdr3_nt: TGTGCCAGCAGCCAAGACGAGGACGGCTACACCTTC
j_call: TRBJ1-1; clone_size: -; v_call: TRBV27; d_call: TRBD1; cdr3_aa: CASSLGVWDSPYTEAFF; cdr3_nt: TGTGCCAGCAGTTTGGGGGTCTGGGACAGTCCCTACACTGAAGCTTTCTTT
j_call: TRBJ2-3; clone_size: many; v_call: TRBV7-9; d_call: TRBD2; cdr3_aa: CASSSWTSGRGDTQYF; cdr3_nt: TGTGCCAGCAGTTCTTGGACTAGCGGGAGAGGAGATACGCAGTATTTT
j_call: TRBJ2-1; clone_size: -; v_call: TRBV4-2; d_call: -; cdr3_aa: CASCPGDASCEQFF; cdr3_nt: TGTGCCAGCTGCCCGGGAGATGCCTCATGTGAGCAGTTCTTC
j_call: TRBJ2-6; clone_size: few; v_call: TRBV24-1; d_call: -; cdr3_aa: CATSDTSGANVLTF; cdr3_nt: TGTGCCACCAGTGACACCTCTGGGGCCAACGTCCTGACTTTC
j_call: TRBJ1-2; clone_size: -; v_call: TRBV12-3/TRBV12-4; d_call: -; cdr3_aa: CASSLGFGHEAGYTF; cdr3_nt: TGTGCCAGCAGTTTAGGGTTTGGACATGAGGCTGGCTACACCTTC
j_call: TRBJ1-3; clone_size: -; v_call: TRBV12-3/TRBV12-4; d_call: -; cdr3_aa: CASSFRNTIYF; cdr3_nt: TGTGCCAGCAGTTTCCGGAACACCATATATTTT
j_call: TRBJ2-5; clone_size: -; v_call: TRBV18; d_call: TRBD2; cdr3_aa: CASSRTSGGRETQYF; cdr3_nt: TGTGCCAGCTCACGCACTAGCGGGGGAAGAGAGACCCAGTACTTC
j_call: TRBJ2-1; clone_size: few; v_call: TRBV19; d_call: TRBD1; cdr3_aa: CASSIGMGQLNEQFF; cdr3_nt: TGTGCCAGTAGTATAGGAATGGGACAGTTAAATGAGCAGTTCTTC
j_call: TRBJ2-2; clone_size: -; v_call: TRBV7-9; d_call: TRBD2; cdr3_aa: CASSSGGGPFANTGELFF; cdr3_nt: TGTGCCAGCAGCTCTGGGGGGGGACCCTTTGCGAACACCGGGGAGCTGTTTTTT
j_call: TRBJ2-2; clone_size: -; v_call: TRBV7-9; d_call: -; cdr3_aa: CASSLRDRANTGELFF; cdr3_nt: TGTGCCAGCAGCCTCCGAGACAGAGCGAACACCGGGGAGCTGTTTTTT
j_call: TRBJ2-5; clone_size: few; v_call: TRBV15; d_call: -; cdr3_aa: CATSRGGAGQETQYF; cdr3_nt: TGTGCCACCAGCAGAGGTGGGGCGGGACAAGAGACCCAGTACTTC
j_call: TRBJ1-5; clone_size: -; v_call: TRBV7-9; d_call: -; cdr3_aa: CASSSGEFSQPQHF; cdr3_nt: TGTGCCAGCAGCTCGGGGGAGTTCAGTCAGCCCCAGCATTTT
j_call: TRBJ2-7; clone_size: few; v_call: TRBV3-1; d_call: -; cdr3_aa: CASSHNRVYEQYF; cdr3_nt: TGTGCCAGCAGCCACAACAGGGTTTACGAGCAGTACTTC
j_call: TRBJ2-5; clone_size: many; v_call: TRBV7-2; d_call: -; cdr3_aa: CASSLGTNQETQYF; cdr3_nt: TGTGCCAGCAGCTTAGGCACTAACCAAGAGACCCAGTACTTC
j_call: TRBJ1-1; clone_size: many; v_call: TRBV7-3; d_call: -; cdr3_aa: CASKLNMNTEAFF; cdr3_nt: TGTGCCAGCAAGCTGAACATGAACACTGAAGCTTTCTTT
j_call: TRBJ2-1; clone_size: -; v_call: TRBV4-2; d_call: -; cdr3_aa: CASSKGGASINNEQFF; cdr3_nt: TGTGCCAGCAGCAAAGGTGGCGCGTCAATAAACAATGAGCAGTTCTTC
j_call: TRBJ2-1; clone_size: few; v_call: TRBV5-1; d_call: -; cdr3_aa: CASSWGGVGYEQFF; cdr3_nt: TGCGCCAGCAGCTGGGGTGGGGTAGGCTATGAGCAGTTCTTC
j_call: TRBJ2-1; clone_size: -; v_call: TRBV7-6; d_call: TRBD2; cdr3_aa: CASSSVAGDYNEQFF; cdr3_nt: TGTGCCAGCAGCTCAGTAGCGGGGGACTACAATGAGCAGTTCTTC
j_call: TRBJ1-5; clone_size: -; v_call: TRBV6-5; d_call: TRBD1; cdr3_aa: CASSYSPGGGQPQHF; cdr3_nt: TGTGCCAGCAGTTACTCGCCAGGGGGCGGACAGCCCCAGCATTTT